This T cell receptor (beta chain) was recovered during a study of STAT5B mutations in CD4+ large granular lymphocyte leukemia. General study points: Compared with healthy controls (2/35), patient top clones favored TRBV06 (8/27).

Looked up from germline, CDR1 is GTSNPN and CDR2 is SVGIG (reference sequence). The CDR3 spans 14 residues. V lost 5 bases to trimming and J lost 3 bases; unmatched junction nucleotides: 2. TCRdb keeps only in-frame clones here, not all; method: immunoSEQ multiplex PCR. Altogether tens of thousands of clones are present, under 85% being singletons, with the ten largest covering roughly 2.2%. As to this clone: Its antigen is as yet unknown.

The gene calls are TRBV30 and TRBJ2-2, with 11 bases that match TRBD2. This sequence was found in a human donor in good health. The source material was CD4+ T cells from blood buffy coats. This chain's CDR3 is CAWGTSGYTGELFF. The DNA for the CDR3 is TGTGCCTGGGGGACTAGCGGATACACCGGGGAGCTGTTTTTT.